Listed below are T cell receptor beta chains from one sample, sequenced in a study of identifying expanded T cells in peripheral blood. Sequenced by immunoSEQ multiplex PCR; TCRdb stores in-frame clones only, minus some. Of tens of thousands of clones in the sample, roughly 87% are singletons; the top ten hold around 5.9%. The specimen sequenced was blood. The receptors derive from a person between 18 and 70 years old in good health. CDR3s leave out the opening cysteine and the closing phenylalanine or tryptophan. A D gene is named only where the DNA matches it firmly.

TRBJ1-1,TRBV2,NA,ASNSPSPGYTEAF
TRBJ2-3,TRBV19,NA,ASSPGVYTDTQY
TRBJ1-3,TRBV11-1,NA,ASSLGSGNTIY
TRBJ1-2,TRBV19,TRBD1,ASSKRQGLGYT
TRBJ1-5,TRBV11-2,NA,ASSAALDQPQH
TRBJ2-1,TRBV5-1,NA,ASSLTLGGEQF
TRBJ2-3,TRBV10-3,TRBD2,AIGAASGAITDTQY
TRBJ1-1,TRBV30,NA,AFSPDTEAF
TRBJ1-5,TRBV30,NA,AWSKEGRGNQPQH
TRBJ1-2,TRBV4-1,NA,ASSQEYRINYGYT
TRBJ2-3,TRBV10-3,NA,AIGPIGVPGTDTQY
TRBJ2-3,TRBV15,NA,ATSRLAASTDTQY
TRBJ1-3,TRBV6-1,NA,ASSDGTSGNTIY
TRBJ2-1,TRBV6-6,TRBD2,ASRNGGAAYNEQF
TRBJ2-1,TRBV11-3,TRBD2,ASSLYAGGGNEQF
TRBJ1-1,TRBV6-6,NA,ASSPGGTEAF
TRBJ2-7,TRBV2,TRBD1,ASRMRDRNPYEQY
TRBJ1-2,TRBV30,TRBD1,AWSPGQANYGYT
TRBJ1-5,TRBV2,NA,ASSEGSQPQH
TRBJ2-3,TRBV14,TRBD2,ASSQGLADTQY
TRBJ1-1,TRBV29-1,NA,SGRRDLADTEAF
TRBJ1-1,TRBV10-2,TRBD1,ASSRTGIEAF
TRBJ1-1,TRBV7-9,TRBD1,ASSLRDRNTEAF
TRBJ1-5,TRBV10-3,TRBD1,AISDRGDNQPQH
TRBJ1-4,TRBV6-1,NA,ASSDLPSEKLF
TRBJ2-5,TRBV19,NA,ASSIEGRGETQY
TRBJ2-7,TRBV4-2,TRBD2,ASSQDGTSGPWGEQY
TRBJ1-2,TRBV6-5,NA,ASSRTATNYGYT
TRBJ2-5,TRBV18,NA,ASSPGRLQETQY
TRBJ1-5,TRBV29-1,NA,SVGWSNQPQH
TRBJ2-2,TRBV25-1,TRBD2,ASSTLAGANTGELF
TRBJ1-6,TRBV6-5,NA,ASSYGAAGDSPLH
TRBJ1-1,TRBV9,NA,ASSVVSRLNTEAF
TRBJ1-4,TRBV29-1,NA,SVATGGEKLF
TRBJ1-5,TRBV19,TRBD1,ASSSDRGFGNQPQH
TRBJ2-5,TRBV12-5,NA,ASGTGVVKGLETQY
TRBJ1-1,TRBV27,NA,ASSLSIRGNTEAF
TRBJ1-5,TRBV27,NA,ASSYKDSNQPQH
TRBJ2-1,TRBV5-6,NA,ASSPEPFWNEQF
TRBJ1-2,TRBV30,TRBD1,AWSALADRDPNYGYT
TRBJ1-5,TRBV5-1,NA,ASSLSGRGGNQPQH
TRBJ1-4,TRBV5-1,NA,ASATGEGNEKLF
TRBJ1-2,TRBV2,NA,ASSEYQNDYT
TRBJ1-3,TRBV6-1,NA,ATSDGISGNTIY